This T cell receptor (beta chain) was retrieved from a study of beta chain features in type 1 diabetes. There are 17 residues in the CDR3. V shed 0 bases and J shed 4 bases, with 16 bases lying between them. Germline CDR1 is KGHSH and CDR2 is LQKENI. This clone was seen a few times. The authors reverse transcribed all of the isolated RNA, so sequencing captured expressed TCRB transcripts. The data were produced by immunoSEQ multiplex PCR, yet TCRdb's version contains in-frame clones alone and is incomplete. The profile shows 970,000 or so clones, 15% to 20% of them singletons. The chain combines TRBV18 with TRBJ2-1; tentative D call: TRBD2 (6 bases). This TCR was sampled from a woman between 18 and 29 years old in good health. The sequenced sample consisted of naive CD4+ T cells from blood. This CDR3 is CASSPPLLARGYNEQFF. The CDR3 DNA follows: TGTGCCAGCTCACCACCCTTACTAGCTAGGGGTTACAATGAGCAGTTCTTC.